This T cell receptor (beta chain) appears in the sequencing data of a study of T cell changes during pregnancy in multiple sclerosis. The table came from immunoSEQ multiplex PCR; TCRdb's copy has only in-frame clones and leaves some out. The profile shows approximately 60,000 clones, about 93% of them singletons. There are 14 residues in the CDR3. The germline CDR1 and CDR2 sequences are SQVTM and ANQGSEA. The V and J ends lost 6 bases and 6 bases, in that order; junction bases with no gene match: 9. This chain uses TRBV29-1 with TRBJ2-1; 9 bases align to TRBD2. The clonotype originates from a female donor with multiple sclerosis, enrolled in a pregnancy study. Here the sequenced sample was CD8+ T cells from peripheral blood mononuclear cells, taken in the second trimester of pregnancy. Here the CDR3 DNA reads TGCAGCGTATCCTTTCGGCGGGAGGGCAATGAGCAGTTCTTC. Its translation is CSVSFRREGNEQFF.